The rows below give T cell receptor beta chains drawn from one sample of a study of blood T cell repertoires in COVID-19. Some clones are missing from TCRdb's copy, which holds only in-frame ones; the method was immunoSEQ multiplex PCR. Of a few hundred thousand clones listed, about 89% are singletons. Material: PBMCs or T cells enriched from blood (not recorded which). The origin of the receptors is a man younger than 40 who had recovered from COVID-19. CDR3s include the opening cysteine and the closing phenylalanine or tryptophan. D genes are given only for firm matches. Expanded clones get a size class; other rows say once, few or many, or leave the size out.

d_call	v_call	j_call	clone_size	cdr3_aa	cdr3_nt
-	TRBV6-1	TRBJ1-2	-	CASSERGQPNGGYGYTF	TGTGCCAGCAGTGAGCGAGGACAACCCAACGGGGGCTATGGCTACACCTTC
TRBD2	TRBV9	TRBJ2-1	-	CASSVVMTSGGLNEQFF	TGTGCCAGCAGCGTAGTTATGACTAGCGGGGGTTTAAATGAGCAGTTCTTC
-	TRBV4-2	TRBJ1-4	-	CASSQGTLGEKLFF	TGTGCCAGCAGCCAAGGGACTCTGGGGGAAAAACTGTTTTTT
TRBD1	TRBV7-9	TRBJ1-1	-	CASSSPGQGALNTEAFF	TGTGCCAGCAGCTCCCCGGGACAGGGGGCTTTGAACACTGAAGCTTTCTTT
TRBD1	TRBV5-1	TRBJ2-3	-	CASRRKQGAGTDTQYF	TGCGCCAGCAGACGTAAACAGGGGGCGGGCACAGATACGCAGTATTTT
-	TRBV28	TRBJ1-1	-	CASSPRTDVNTEAFF	TGTGCCAGCAGTCCGAGGACAGACGTGAACACTGAAGCTTTCTTT
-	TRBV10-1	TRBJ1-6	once	CASSESTEGQPLHF	TGCGCCAGCAGTGAGTCAACAGAAGGCCAACCCCTCCACTTT
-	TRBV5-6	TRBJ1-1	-	CASSETGEAFF	TGTGCCAGCAGCGAGACGGGTGAAGCTTTCTTT
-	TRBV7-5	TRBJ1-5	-	CARSLGLRGGHQPQHF	TGTGCCAGAAGCTTAGGTCTACGGGGTGGGCATCAGCCCCAGCATTTT
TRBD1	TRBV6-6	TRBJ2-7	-	CASSEPGQTNRRYF	TGTGCCAGCAGTGAGCCGGGACAGACTAATCGTCGGTACTTC
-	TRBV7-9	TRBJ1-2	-	CASSLGGSYGYTF	TGTGCCAGCAGCTTAGGAGGGTCCTATGGCTACACCTTC
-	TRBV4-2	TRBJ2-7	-	CASSQVSLIGRREQYF	TGTGCCAGCAGCCAAGTGAGCCTGATTGGGAGGAGGGAGCAGTACTTC
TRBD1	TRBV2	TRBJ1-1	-	CASSPSTGVEAFF	TGTGCCAGCAGTCCCTCGACAGGGGTTGAAGCTTTCTTT
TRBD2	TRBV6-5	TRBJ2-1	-	CASYPLAGGPNEQFF	TGTGCCAGTTATCCCCTAGCGGGGGGCCCCAATGAGCAGTTCTTC
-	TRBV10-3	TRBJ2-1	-	CAISPRGSYNEQFF	TGTGCCATCAGCCCCAGAGGTTCCTACAATGAGCAGTTCTTC
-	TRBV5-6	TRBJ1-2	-	CASSSGFNYGYTF	TGTGCCAGCAGTTCGGGGTTTAACTATGGCTACACCTTC
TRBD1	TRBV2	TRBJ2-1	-	CASRHRQGENEQFF	TGTGCCAGCAGACATCGACAGGGGGAGAATGAGCAGTTCTTC
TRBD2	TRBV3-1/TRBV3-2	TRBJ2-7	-	CASSQGRGALNQYF	TGTGCCAGCAGCCAGGGGCGGGGGGCCCTCAATCAGTACTTC
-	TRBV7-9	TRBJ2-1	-	CASSLYPGDLPGQFF	TGTGCCAGCAGCTTGTATCCGGGGGACCTCCCGGGGCAGTTCTTC
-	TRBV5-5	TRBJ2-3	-	CASSLDRVRDTQYF	TGTGCCAGCAGCTTGGACAGGGTGAGAGATACGCAGTATTTT
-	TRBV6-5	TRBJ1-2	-	CASSYSGQANYGYTF	TGTGCCAGCAGTTACTCGGGTCAGGCAAACTATGGCTACACCTTC
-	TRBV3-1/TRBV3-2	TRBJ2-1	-	CASSQEGLLYNEQFF	TGTGCCAGCAGCCAAGAGGGACTTTTATACAATGAGCAGTTCTTC
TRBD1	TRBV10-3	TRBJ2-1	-	CATVAGGERRYNEQFF	TGTGCCACCGTGGCAGGGGGTGAAAGACGGTACAATGAGCAGTTCTTC
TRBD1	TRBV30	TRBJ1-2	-	CAWSESTGSGYTF	TGTGCCTGGAGTGAATCGACAGGGAGCGGCTACACCTTC
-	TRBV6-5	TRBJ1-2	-	CASVRVRTYDGYTF	TGTGCCAGCGTCCGAGTCCGTACCTATGATGGCTACACCTTC
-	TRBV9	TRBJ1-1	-	CASSVDGRENTEAFF	TGTGCCAGCAGCGTAGATGGACGGGAGAACACTGAAGCTTTCTTT
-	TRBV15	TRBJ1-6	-	CATSRESNSPLHF	TGTGCCACCAGCAGAGAATCAAATTCACCCCTCCACTTT
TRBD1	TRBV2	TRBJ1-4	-	CASRVQGAAEKLFF	TGTGCCAGCAGGGTACAGGGGGCGGCTGAAAAACTGTTTTTT
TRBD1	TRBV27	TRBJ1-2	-	CASSMRDRGHSNYGYTF	TGTGCCAGCAGTATGAGGGACAGGGGGCACTCTAACTATGGCTACACCTTC
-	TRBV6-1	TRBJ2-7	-	CASSDRGHGYEQYF	TGTGCCAGCAGTGACAGGGGTCATGGGTACGAGCAGTACTTC
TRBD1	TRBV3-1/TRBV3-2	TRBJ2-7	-	CASSGQGAREQYF	TGTGCCAGCAGCGGACAGGGGGCTCGCGAGCAGTACTTC
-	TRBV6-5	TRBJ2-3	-	CASREGQTDTQYF	TGTGCCAGCAGGGAGGGACAGACAGATACGCAGTATTTT
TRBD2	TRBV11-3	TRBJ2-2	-	CASSQALADSGELFF	TGTGCCAGCAGCCAGGCACTAGCGGACTCCGGGGAGCTGTTTTTT
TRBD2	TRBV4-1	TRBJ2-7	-	CASSQGTSGGLEQYF	TGCGCCAGCAGCCAGGGGACTAGCGGGGGATTAGAGCAGTACTTC
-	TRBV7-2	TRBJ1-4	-	CASSLGSLEKLFF	TGTGCCAGCAGCTTAGGCAGTTTAGAAAAACTGTTTTTT
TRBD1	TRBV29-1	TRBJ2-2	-	CSVRTGPTSTGELFF	TGCAGCGTCCGGACAGGCCCCACATCCACCGGGGAGCTGTTTTTT
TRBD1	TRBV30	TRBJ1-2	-	CAWSSQTGVGGYTF	TGTGCCTGGAGTTCTCAGACAGGGGTAGGAGGCTACACCTTC
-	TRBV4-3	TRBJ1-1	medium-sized	CASSQGYRVTEAFF	TGCGCCAGCAGCCAGGGCTACAGGGTCACTGAAGCTTTCTTT
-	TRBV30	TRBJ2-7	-	CAWSVPAGRYEQYF	TGTGCCTGGAGTGTACCGGCAGGGAGGTACGAGCAGTACTTC
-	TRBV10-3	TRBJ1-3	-	CAISEGTVGNTIYF	TGTGCCATCAGTGAGGGGACTGTTGGAAACACCATATATTTT
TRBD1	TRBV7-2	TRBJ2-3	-	CASSSPGQSDTQYF	TGTGCCAGCAGCTCGCCGGGACAGTCAGATACGCAGTATTTT
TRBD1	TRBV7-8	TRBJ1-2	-	CASSPGQGAHGYTF	TGTGCCAGCAGCCCGGGACAGGGGGCTCATGGCTACACCTTC
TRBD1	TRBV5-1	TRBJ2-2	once	CASSTRQGSTGELFF	TGCGCCAGCAGCACTAGACAGGGGAGCACCGGGGAGCTGTTTTTT
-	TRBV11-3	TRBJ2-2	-	CASSLHSVGNTGELFF	TGTGCCAGCAGCTTACATAGCGTAGGGAACACCGGGGAGCTGTTTTTT
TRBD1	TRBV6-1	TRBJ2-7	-	CASSEPARGTGDSYEQYF	TGTGCCAGCAGTGAACCAGCTAGGGGGACAGGGGACTCCTACGAGCAGTACTTC